Presented here are 17 T cell receptor beta chains from one specimen sequenced in a study of blood T cell repertoires in COVID-19. Only in-frame clones appear in the TCRdb table, and some are missing; sequencing was by immunoSEQ multiplex PCR. The data show roughly 14,000 clones, roughly four fifths seen once. Sequencing was carried out using peripheral blood. The receptors come from a woman aged 60-75 years with acute or convalescent COVID-19.

This clone showed up just a few times. This rearrangement joins TRBV12-5 to TRBJ2-1, with 7 bases identical to TRBD1. Looked up from germline, CDR1 is LGHNT and CDR2 is FRNRAP. This CDR3 is 12 amino acids long. V lost 10 bases and J lost 6; bases outside the gene matches: 6. The DNA for the CDR3 is TGTGCTACCACGACAGGGCCCAATGAGCAGTTCTTC. It translates to CATTTGPNEQFF.

The gene calls are TRBV28 and TRBJ1-2; maybe TRBD1 (5 bases). This CDR3 contains 14 residues. V lost 8 bases to trimming and J lost 8 bases, with 21 bases between them. The germline gives CDR1 MDHEN, CDR2 SYDVKM. The CDR3 nucleotides are TGTGCCAGCTGCCTGGGATGGTCAGGGTACGGCTACACCTTC. Amino acid sequence: CASCLGWSGYGYTF.

This clone is judged large (0.1 to 1%). The chain combines TRBV28 with TRBJ2-3; D is undetermined. Trimming removed 1 base at V and 0 bases at J, with 8 bases between. The length of the CDR3 is 15 residues. Per germline, CDR1 MDHEN and CDR2 SYDVKM. CDR3 nucleotides: TGTGCCAGCAGTTTATTGGGCCTGAGCACAGATACGCAGTATTTT. Amino acids: CASSLLGLSTDTQYF.

The chain employs TRBV6-5 and TRBJ1-4, with TRBD1 identical over 10 bases. The CDR3 totals 15 residues. Germline-derived CDR1 and CDR2 are MNHEY and SVGAGI. Trimming took 6 bases from V and 7 from J; bases not matched to a gene: 8. The CDR3 nucleotides are TGTGCCAGCAGGGGACGGACAGGGGGTGGTGAAAAACTGTTTTTT. Residues: CASRGRTGGGEKLFF.

The J gene is TRBJ2-5, the V gene TRBV18; TRBD1 is a possible D gene (7 bases). CDR1 and CDR2 (germline): KGHSH, LQKENI. There are 16 residues in the CDR3. Trimming shortened V by 2 bases and J by 1 base, and 14 bases separated the two germline ends. CDR3 sequence (DNA): TGTGCCAGCTCACCATCTGCGGGACAGCTCCAAGAGACCCAGTACTTC. Its protein is CASSPSAGQLQETQYF.

The gene calls are TRBV27 and TRBJ1-2; 9 bases agree with TRBD1. Germline V gene sequence: CDR1 MNHEY, CDR2 SMNVEV (reference sequence). This CDR3 comprises 13 residues. V was pared by 8 bases and J by 8 bases, with 9 bases of the junction left unmatched. In DNA, the CDR3 is TGTGCCAGCGGGGACAGGGAGGTCCGCGGCTACACCTTC. Translated: CASGDREVRGYTF.

The V call is TRBV18, the J call TRBJ1-5; D not certain. CDR3 size: 13 residues. CDR1 KGHSH and CDR2 LQKENI come from the germline V gene. V gave up 4 bases and J gave up 3 bases, with 7 bases separating them. CDR3 in DNA: TGTGCCAGCTCACGGGCGTTCAATCAGCCCCAGCATTTT. It specifies CASSRAFNQPQHF.

This clone was seen a handful of times. J is TRBJ2-2 and V is TRBV19, with 8 bases fitting TRBD1. Germline CDR1 and CDR2: LNHDA and SQIVND (reference sequence). Trimming cost V 6 bases and J 4 bases; bases outside gene matches: 10. There are 16 residues in the CDR3. The CDR3 here is CASSVLLTGVTGELFF. As DNA, the CDR3 is TGTGCCAGTAGCGTACTATTGACAGGGGTCACCGGGGAGCTGTTTTTT.

The J gene is TRBJ1-5, the V gene TRBV7-9; TRBD1 is a possible D gene (5 bases). The CDR3 contains 13 residues. Deletions cut 3 bases from V and 7 bases from J, with 10 bases between. Looked up from germline, CDR1 is SEHNR and CDR2 is FQNEAQ (reference sequence). This CDR3 is CASSLTDSQPQHF. The CDR3 coding sequence is TGTGCCAGCAGCTTGACAGACAGCCAGCCCCAGCATTTT.

This clone has only a few counts. The chain is built from TRBV9 and TRBJ2-1; the match to TRBD2 covers 10 bases. This CDR3 is built from 15 residues. Unmatched junction bases numbered 7, after V lost 6 bases and J lost 4 bases. In germline, CDR1 is SGDLS, CDR2 YYNGEE. The CDR3 protein is CASNLAGGPYNEQFF. As DNA, the CDR3 is TGTGCCAGCAACTTAGCGGGGGGACCTTACAATGAGCAGTTCTTC. Together with reference TRBV9 and TRBJ2-1, the CDR3 gives the full variable domain: DSGVTQTPKHLITATGQRVTLRCSPRSGDLSVYWYQQSLDQGLQFLIQYYNGEERAKGNILERFSAQQFPDLHSELNLSSLELGDSALYFCASNLAGGPYNEQFFGPGTRLTVL.

The chain is built from TRBV7-8 and TRBJ2-7; 7 bases align to TRBD2. Trimming cost V 7 bases and J 0 bases; bases outside gene matches: 6. In germline, CDR1 is SGHVS, CDR2 FQNEAQ. CDR3 size: 14 residues. CDR3 region: CASTNGRFSYEQYF. Written as DNA, the CDR3 is TGTGCCAGCACCAACGGGAGGTTCTCCTACGAGCAGTACTTC.

This chain joins TRBV27 and TRBJ1-1, with D perhaps matching TRBD1 (5 bases). The germline V and J ends were trimmed by 8 bases and 4 bases, with 17 bases remaining between them. CDR1 and CDR2 (germline): MNHEY, SMNVEV (reference sequence). This CDR3 comprises 14 residues. CDR3 sequence (DNA): TGTGCCAGCTACCCCCAGGGTATGGGCACTGAAGCTTTCTTT. Its translation: CASYPQGMGTEAFF.

The chain carries TRBV27 and TRBJ1-2; D unresolved. Germline V lookup: CDR1 MNHEY, CDR2 SMNVEV (reference sequence). Trimming took off 0 bases at V and 10 bases at J, with 12 bases between the two ends. CDR3 length: 13 amino acids. CDR3 amino acids: CASSLSGGSLYTF. The CDR3 DNA reads as TGTGCCAGCAGTTTATCTGGTGGGAGTCTCTACACCTTC.

A word on this clone: At the DNA level, this CDR3 is encoded by other sequences in the same sample as well. The chain combines TRBV5-6 with TRBJ2-1; tentative D call: TRBD2 (6 bases). V was clipped by 0 bases and J by 0 bases, with 7 bases between them. Germline V CDR1 and CDR2: SGHDT, YYEEEE. CDR3 size: 15 residues. The CDR3 DNA reads as TGTGCCAGCAGCTTGGGCGGGAACTCCTACAATGAGCAGTTCTTC. Amino acids: CASSLGGNSYNEQFF.

The chain recombines TRBV6-8 with TRBJ1-4, with 10 bases aligning to TRBD1. Germline assignment: CDR1 MNHGY and CDR2 SAAAGT. The CDR3 extends over 19 amino acids. With V trimmed by 2 bases and J by 7 bases, 16 bases remained unmatched. Here the CDR3 reads CASSYRDRGPDQGGEKLFF. The CDR3 DNA follows: TGTGCCAGCAGTTACCGGGACAGGGGACCGGACCAGGGTGGTGAAAAACTGTTTTTT.

The chain uses TRBV7-2 and TRBJ2-3; 9 nucleotides align to TRBD2. This CDR3 contains 17 residues. V shed 0 bases and J 5 bases; nucleotides not matched to a gene: 9. From germline, CDR1 is SGHTA and CDR2 FQGNSA. Here the CDR3 DNA reads TGTGCCAGCAGCTTAGCTAGCGGGAGAGGGTGGGTAGATACGCAGTATTTT. Translated: CASSLASGRGWVDTQYF.

The rearrangement uses TRBV9 and TRBJ2-7; 10 nucleotides line up with TRBD2. In germline, CDR1 is SGDLS, CDR2 YYNGEE. The CDR3 is 13 residues long. V trimming: 4 bases; J trimming: 9 bases; junction bases outside the gene matches: 7. The CDR3: CASSIGTSDWQYF. In DNA, the CDR3 is TGTGCCAGCAGCATTGGGACTAGCGATTGGCAGTACTTC.